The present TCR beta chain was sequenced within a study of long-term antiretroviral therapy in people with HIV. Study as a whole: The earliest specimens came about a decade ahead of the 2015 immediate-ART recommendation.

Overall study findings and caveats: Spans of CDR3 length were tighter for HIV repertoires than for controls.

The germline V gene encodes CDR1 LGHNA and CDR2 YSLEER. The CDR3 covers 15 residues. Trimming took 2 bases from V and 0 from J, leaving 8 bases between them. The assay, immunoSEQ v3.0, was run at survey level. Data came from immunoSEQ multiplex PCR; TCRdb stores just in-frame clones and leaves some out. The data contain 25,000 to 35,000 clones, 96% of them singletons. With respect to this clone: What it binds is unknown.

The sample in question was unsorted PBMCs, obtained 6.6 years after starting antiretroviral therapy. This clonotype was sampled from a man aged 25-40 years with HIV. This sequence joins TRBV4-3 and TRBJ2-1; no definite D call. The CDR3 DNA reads TGCGCCAGCAGCCAACTGCAGAGCTCCTACAATGAGCAGTTCTTC. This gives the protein CASSQLQSSYNEQFF.